The source of this T cell receptor (beta chain) is a study of OX40 agonist ivuxolimab in advanced cancers. Measured with immunoSEQ multiplex PCR; TCRdb has only the in-frame clones, and not every one. The sample shows around 70,000 clones, roughly 87% of them seen only once. The CDR3 is 14 residues long. V was trimmed by 3 bases and J by 4 bases, leaving 12 bases between them. Germline CDR1 is SGHRS and CDR2 is YFSETQ. The chain carries TRBV5-1 and TRBJ2-3; the D is unclear. Sequenced material: CD4+ or CD8+ T cells sorted from blood, taken in a trial of the OX40 agonist ivuxolimab. This TCR derives from an adult with an advanced solid tumor such as melanoma, head and neck, liver or kidney cancer. DNA of the CDR3: TGCGCCAGCAGCTCAGGACCCCCCCCAGATACGCAGTATTTT. Translation: CASSSGPPPDTQYF.